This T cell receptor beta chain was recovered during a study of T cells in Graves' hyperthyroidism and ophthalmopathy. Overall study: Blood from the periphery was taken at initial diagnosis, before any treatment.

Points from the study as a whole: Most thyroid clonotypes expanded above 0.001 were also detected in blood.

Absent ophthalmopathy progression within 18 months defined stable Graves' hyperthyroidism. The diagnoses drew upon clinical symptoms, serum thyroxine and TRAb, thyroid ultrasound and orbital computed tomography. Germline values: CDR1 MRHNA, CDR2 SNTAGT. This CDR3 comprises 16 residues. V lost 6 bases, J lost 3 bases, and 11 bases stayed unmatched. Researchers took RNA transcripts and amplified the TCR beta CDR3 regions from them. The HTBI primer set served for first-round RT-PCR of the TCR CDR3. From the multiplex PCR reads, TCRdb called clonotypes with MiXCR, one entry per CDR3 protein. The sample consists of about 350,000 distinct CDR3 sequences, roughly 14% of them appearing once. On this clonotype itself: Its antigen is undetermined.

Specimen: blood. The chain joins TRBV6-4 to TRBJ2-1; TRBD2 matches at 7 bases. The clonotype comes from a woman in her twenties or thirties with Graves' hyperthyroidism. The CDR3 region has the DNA TGTGCCAGCAGCGGACGGGCGGGAGCCTACTACAATGAGCAGTTCTTC. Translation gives CASSGRAGAYYNEQFF.